This T cell receptor (beta chain) stems from a study of blood T cells in healthy people across ages. Through a sample-barcoded 5' primer and a J-beta primer mix, a second PCR was run for roughly 6 to 12 cycles. MiXCR, applied by TCRdb to the 5' RACE reads, yields one record per CDR3 protein. Of over 1,500,000 distinct CDR3 sequences listed, 40% to 55% are singletons. CDR3 size: 15 residues. The V gene's germline CDR1 is SGHRS and CDR2 YFSETQ. V dropped 4 bases and J dropped 1 base, with 9 bases sitting between them. The table lists this clonotype with a count of one. What was sequenced was blood. The chain has TRBV5-1 and TRBJ2-6; no clear D gene. The TCR originated in a woman between 40 and 55 years old in good health. The CDR3 DNA is TGCGCCAGCAGCCCTTTACCATCTGGGGCCAACGTCCTGACTTTC. Protein sequence: CASSPLPSGANVLTF.